This is a list of T cell receptor beta chains from one sample in a study of CD8 T cells in Susac syndrome. In TCRdb, the immunoSEQ multiplex PCR reads were re-called with MiXCR into one record per CDR3 protein. The table has approximately 190,000 distinct CDR3 sequences, around 93% seen once. Input material: CD8+ T cells from PBMCs. The source of these receptors is a human donor with Susac syndrome. The CDR3 runs from the conserved cysteine through the conserved F or W. The D gene is left open where the match is weak. A clone size is listed for some rows: how often the clone was seen (once, few, many), or a class if it is expanded.

clone size	V gene	J gene	D gene	CDR3 DNA	CDR3 protein
NA	TRBV20-1	TRBJ1-5	NA	TGCAGTGCTAGAGAGCAGGGTCATCAGCCCCAGCATTTT	CSAREQGHQPQHF
NA	TRBV20-1	TRBJ2-7	NA	TGCAGTGCTAGAGATTACGCGGAATCCTACGAGCAGTACTTC	CSARDYAESYEQYF
NA	TRBV27	TRBJ2-1	NA	TGTGCCAGCAGTTTAACGGGCGCGTACTCGAGCAATGAGCAGTTCTTC	CASSLTGAYSSNEQFF
NA	TRBV20-1	TRBJ2-7	TRBD2	TGCAGTGCTACATTTTTCGGGGCGCAGCGGGAGGCCTACGAGCAGTACTTC	CSATFFGAQREAYEQYF
NA	TRBV6-4	TRBJ2-3	NA	TGTGCCAGCAGCCCAATTACGCAGTATTTT	CASSPITQYF
NA	TRBV28	TRBJ2-7	TRBD1	TGTGCCAGCAGGATTATGACAGGGGAGGACGAGCAGTACTTC	CASRIMTGEDEQYF
NA	TRBV5-1	TRBJ1-4	TRBD1	TGCGCCAGCACTCCGGGACAGGGAGAAAAACTGTTTTTT	CASTPGQGEKLFF
NA	TRBV4-2	TRBJ1-1	NA	TGTGCCAGCAGCCCTAATGTGAACGCTGAAGCTTTCTTT	CASSPNVNAEAFF
NA	TRBV5-6	TRBJ2-2	NA	TGTGCCAGCAGCGATGGGCAGTCCCTCCCCGGGGAGCTGTTTTTT	CASSDGQSLPGELFF
NA	TRBV2	TRBJ1-4	TRBD1	TGTGCCAGCAGTGGGGGACAGCCCAGCTTTTTT	CASSGGQPSFF
NA	TRBV23-1	TRBJ1-5	NA	TGCGCCAGCAGACTAACCGATCAGCCCCAGCATTTT	CASRLTDQPQHF
NA	TRBV9	TRBJ1-4	NA	TGTGCCAGCAGCGTTGGTGGGGCCAGGAATGAAAAACTGTTTTTT	CASSVGGARNEKLFF
NA	TRBV27	TRBJ2-3	TRBD2	TGTGCCAGCAGTTTATACTGGCGGGAGGGAGATACGCAGTATTTT	CASSLYWREGDTQYF
few	TRBV2	TRBJ1-1	NA	TGTGCCAGCAGGCGGGGAAACACTGAAGCTTTCTTT	CASRRGNTEAFF
NA	TRBV20-1	TRBJ2-7	NA	TGCAGTGCTAGAGAGGGCCCCTACGAGCAGTACTTC	CSAREGPYEQYF
NA	TRBV2	TRBJ2-5	NA	TGTGCCAGCACGTGGGACACGTACCAAGAGACCCAGTACTTC	CASTWDTYQETQYF
NA	TRBV13	TRBJ2-1	NA	TGTGCCAGCCAGGACGGGGGACATGAGCAGTTCTTC	CASQDGGHEQFF
NA	TRBV6-5	TRBJ2-7	TRBD2	TGTGCCAGCAGTTACTCGAGTACCCGGACTAGCAGATACGAGCAGTACTTC	CASSYSSTRTSRYEQYF
NA	TRBV28	TRBJ2-7	TRBD1	TGTGCCAGCAGATGGGACAGATACTACGAGCAGTACTTC	CASRWDRYYEQYF
few	TRBV11-2	TRBJ1-1	NA	TGTGCCAGCAGCCCGACTGGGACTGAAGCTTTCTTT	CASSPTGTEAFF
once	TRBV29-1	TRBJ1-2	NA	TGCAGCGTTGAACCCCAGGGATACAGTGGCTACACCTTC	CSVEPQGYSGYTF
NA	TRBV12-3/TRBV12-4	TRBJ2-6	NA	TGTGCCAGCAGTGGTGGTATCTCTGGGGCCAACGTCCTGACTTTC	CASSGGISGANVLTF
NA	TRBV19	TRBJ2-7	TRBD2	TGTGCCAGTAGTATATTGGCGGGAGGGCCGTACGAGCAGTACTTC	CASSILAGGPYEQYF
NA	TRBV19	TRBJ1-5	TRBD1	TGTGCCAGTAGTTTGGGACAGAACAATCAGCCCCAGCATTTT	CASSLGQNNQPQHF
NA	TRBV5-6	TRBJ2-1	NA	TGTGCCAGCAGCTTTGGGCTGAGCTCCTACAATGAGCAGTTCTTC	CASSFGLSSYNEQFF
NA	TRBV7-8	TRBJ2-7	TRBD1	TGTGCCAGCAGCTTAGAGACAGGGAAGGCCTACGAGCAGTACTTC	CASSLETGKAYEQYF
NA	TRBV12-3/TRBV12-4	TRBJ2-7	NA	TGTGCCAGCAGTCGAGGACTATTCGAGCAGTACTTC	CASSRGLFEQYF
NA	TRBV7-8	TRBJ2-7	NA	TGTGCCAGCAGCTTAGCGAGGATCTCTCCCCACGAGCAGTACTTC	CASSLARISPHEQYF
NA	TRBV28	TRBJ2-7	TRBD1	TGTGCCAGCACCCGTTCACCGGGACAGGGATACGAGCAGTACTTC	CASTRSPGQGYEQYF
NA	TRBV27	TRBJ2-1	NA	TGTGCCAGCAGTTCGAGCGGACTGAGCTCCTACAATGAGCAGTTCTTC	CASSSSGLSSYNEQFF
NA	TRBV4-1	TRBJ2-7	NA	TGCGCCAGCAGCCAATCAGTGGGCTCCTACGAGCAGTACTTC	CASSQSVGSYEQYF
NA	TRBV2	TRBJ2-1	TRBD1	TGTGCCAGCAGTACTGGGACAGTGTACAATGAGCAGTTCTTC	CASSTGTVYNEQFF
NA	TRBV9	TRBJ2-1	NA	TGTGCCAGCAGCGGGCGTGGGGAGGTGGGCTCCTACAATGAGCAGTTCTTC	CASSGRGEVGSYNEQFF
NA	TRBV28	TRBJ1-2	NA	TGTGCCAGCAGTTTCCCTGAGGGTTTTGGCTACACCTTC	CASSFPEGFGYTF
NA	TRBV25-1	TRBJ1-2	TRBD1	TGTGCCAGCCGGGACAGGGCCTATGGCTACACCTTC	CASRDRAYGYTF
NA	TRBV5-1	TRBJ2-2	TRBD2	TGCGCCAGCAGCTCGACAACTAGCGGCTCGAACACCGGGGAGCTGTTTTTT	CASSSTTSGSNTGELFF
NA	TRBV6-6	TRBJ2-7	NA	TGTGCCAGCAGTTATCGGGCAGGCATCTCCTACGAGCAGTACTTC	CASSYRAGISYEQYF
once	TRBV9	TRBJ2-1	NA	TGTGCCAGCAGCCCTTTGACGGGGTTGTACAATGAGCAGTTCTTC	CASSPLTGLYNEQFF
NA	TRBV10-3	TRBJ1-2	NA	TGTGCCATCAGTCAGGAGGCCTATGGCTACACCTTC	CAISQEAYGYTF
NA	TRBV9	TRBJ2-7	TRBD1	TGTGCCAGCAGCGTCGGGACAGGGTTTTCCTACGAGCAGTACTTC	CASSVGTGFSYEQYF
NA	TRBV4-1	TRBJ1-6	NA	TGCGCCAGCAGCCAAGATCAACGTTCTAATTCACCCCTCCACTTT	CASSQDQRSNSPLHF
once	TRBV4-1	TRBJ1-5	TRBD1	TGCGCCAGCAGACCACTACAGGGGAGCAATCAGCCCCAGCATTTT	CASRPLQGSNQPQHF